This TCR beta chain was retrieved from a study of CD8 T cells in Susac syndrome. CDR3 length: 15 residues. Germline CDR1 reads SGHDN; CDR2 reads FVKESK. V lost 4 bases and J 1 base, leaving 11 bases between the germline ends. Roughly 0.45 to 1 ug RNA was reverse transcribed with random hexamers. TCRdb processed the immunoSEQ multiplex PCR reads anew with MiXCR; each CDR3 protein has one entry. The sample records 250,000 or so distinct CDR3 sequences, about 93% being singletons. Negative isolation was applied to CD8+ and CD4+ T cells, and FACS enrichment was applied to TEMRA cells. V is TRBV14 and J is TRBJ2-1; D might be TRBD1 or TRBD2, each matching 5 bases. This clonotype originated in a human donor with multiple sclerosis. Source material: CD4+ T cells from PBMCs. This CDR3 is CASSPGPYSYNEQFF. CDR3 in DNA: TGTGCCAGCAGCCCGGGACCGTATTCCTACAATGAGCAGTTCTTC. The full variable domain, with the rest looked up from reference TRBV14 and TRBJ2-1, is EAGVTQFPSHSVIEKGQTVTLRCDPISGHDNLYWYRRVMGKEIKFLLHFVKESKQDESGMPNNRFLAERTGGTYSTLKVQPAELEDSGVYFCASSPGPYSYNEQFFGPGTRLTVL.